This entry lists 25 T cell receptor beta chains sequenced from one sample in a study of breast tumors, draining lymph nodes, adjacent tissues (dated by TCRdb to 2016 to 2017). The method was multiplex PCR. Sequencing instrument: Illumina HiSeq 2000. The raw public data were reprocessed by TCRdb itself: fastp quality trimming at Q25, MiXCR clonotype calling, in-frame beta chains only. Here each entry gathers all rows of one CDR3 protein and keeps the most common genes and DNA. The sample table contains 270,000 or so distinct CDR3 sequences; only one count was recorded for about 33% of them. More than 1% of the sample rests with the top ten. The axillary draining lymph nodes of breast cancer patients were the source of the lymph node samples. Specimen: axillary lymph node tissue. The receptors here all came from a female donor with breast cancer. Some clones in this sample may be carry-over from other donors' samples.

This clonotype was found many times. This chain uses TRBV7-8 with TRBJ1-5; 9 nucleotides agree with TRBD1. Unmatched junction bases numbered 8, after V lost 1 base and J lost 7 bases. In germline, CDR1 is SGHVS, CDR2 FQNEAQ. This CDR3 comprises 16 residues. CDR3 DNA: TGTGCCAGCAGCTTAGGGCGGGACAGGGTGTTCCAGCCCCAGCATTTT. Translated, it gives CASSLGRDRVFQPQHF.

This clonotype was recorded at least ten times. V is TRBV12-3 or TRBV12-4 and J is TRBJ1-2; D call uncertain. The CDR3 length is 14 residues. V was pared by 1 base and J by 4 bases, with 10 bases between. The CDR3 sequence is CASSLDGPGYGYTF. CDR3 bases: TGTGCCAGCAGTTTAGACGGGCCAGGCTATGGCTACACCTTC.

As to this clonotype: Being one base from a much bigger clone, this may be a read error. The rearrangement uses TRBV20-1 and TRBJ2-1; 7 positions agree with TRBD2. The CDR3 sequence is 19 residues long. V dropped 5 bases and J dropped 0; count of bases not matched to a gene: 19. Germline V gene data show CDR1 as DFQATT and CDR2 as SNEGSKA (reference sequence). CDR3 loop: CSAPGVGLVEYNSYNEQFF. The CDR3 nucleotides read TGCAGTGCTCCGGGGGTAGGACTAGTAGAATATAACTCCTACAATGAGCAGTTCTTC.

The chain couples TRBV28 to TRBJ2-5; perhaps TRBD2 as D (5 bases). V dropped 4 bases and J dropped 5 bases, with 5 bases sitting between them. The CDR3 runs to 11 residues. CDR1 and CDR2 (germline): MDHEN, SYDVKM. This CDR3 is CASSWRETQYF. The CDR3 DNA sequence: TGTGCCAGCAGTTGGAGGGAGACCCAGTACTTC.

This clonotype has at least ten counts. The genes are TRBV14 and TRBJ2-3; a possible D gene is TRBD2 (6 bases). This CDR3 comprises 16 residues. Germline V gene data show CDR1 as SGHDN and CDR2 as FVKESK. V was clipped by 4 bases and J by 2 bases, with 16 bases between them. CDR3 in DNA: TGTGCCAGCAGCCGCGGTAGCGGCCCTCTCACAGATACGCAGTATTTT. Its protein is CASSRGSGPLTDTQYF.

The rearrangement joins TRBV2 to TRBJ1-1; D unresolved. The CDR3 totals 15 residues. Trimming removed 6 bases from V and 0 bases from J, with 14 bases in between. Per the germline V gene, CDR1 is SNHLY and CDR2 is FYNNEI. DNA for the CDR3: TGTGCCAGCAGATTGGGTCCCGGGCTGAACACTGAAGCTTTCTTT. It yields the protein CASRLGPGLNTEAFF.

As to this clonotype: Compared with germline, one end of the junction differs, possibly owing to a read error. The chain has TRBV6-1 and TRBJ2-1, with 8 positions matching TRBD2. This CDR3 has 15 amino acids. Germline lookup yields CDR1 MNHNS and CDR2 SASEGT. The CDR3 DNA follows: TGTGCCAGCATCGGGTTAGCGGGATCCTGCAATGAGCAGTTCTTC. It codes for CASIGLAGSCNEQFF.

This clonotype was counted ten times or more. V usage is TRBV2 and J usage is TRBJ2-1; D might be TRBD2 (6 bases). Germline V gene data show CDR1 as SNHLY and CDR2 as FYNNEI. Trimming left V 8 bases short and J 7 bases short, with 15 bases between. The CDR3 length is 13 residues. The CDR3 protein is CASLTRGRNEQFF. For the CDR3, the DNA is TGTGCCAGCTTGACTAGAGGTCGAAATGAGCAGTTCTTC.

This clonotype was recorded a few times. The J gene is TRBJ2-5, the V gene TRBV6-2 or TRBV6-3; no clear D. Trimming took off 0 bases at V and 5 bases at J, with 4 bases between the two ends. CDR1 and CDR2 from the germline V gene are MNHEY and SVGEGT. The CDR3 length is 12 residues. This CDR3 is CASSYSTETQYF. The CDR3 bases are TGTGCCAGCAGTTACTCGACCGAGACCCAGTACTTC.

This clonotype was recorded many times. This chain links TRBV20-1 with TRBJ1-3; D unresolved. Deletions cut 6 bases from V and 3 bases from J, with 9 bases between. The CDR3 length is 12 residues. Germline CDR1 DFQATT, CDR2 SNEGSKA (reference sequence). The DNA for the CDR3 is TGCAGTGCCATGGTTGGTGGAAACACCATATATTTT. Amino acids: CSAMVGGNTIYF.

Points on this clonotype: Lacking the conserved final phenylalanine or tryptophan, this CDR3 likely reflects a read error. The DNA is omitted, as the CDR3 cannot be located on it reliably, and the CDR3 follows TCRdb's listing. V gene TRBV19 combines with J gene TRBJ1-4; no DNA check was done on the table's D call, TRBD1. The CDR3 region is 13 residues in length, termini included. Germline V gene lookup returns CDR1 LNHDA and CDR2 SQIVND (reference sequence). The CDR3: CASSRPEGGFQFC.

This clonotype was detected many times. This chain joins TRBV24-1 and TRBJ2-6, with D possibly TRBD1 on 5 matching bases. The CDR3 has 17 amino acids. V shed 9 bases and J shed 0 bases, with 17 bases lying between them. Germline CDR1 reads KGHDR; CDR2 reads SFDVKD. CDR3 sequence reads: CATLTVLSSSGANVLTF. In DNA, the CDR3 is TGTGCCACCCTGACAGTTTTAAGTAGCTCTGGGGCCAACGTCCTGACTTTC.

The genes are TRBV20-1 and TRBJ2-5; possibly TRBD2 for D (6 bases). Trimming removed 1 base from V and 7 bases from J, with 16 bases in between. The CDR3 has 14 residues. Germline V CDR1 and CDR2: DFQATT, SNEGSKA (reference sequence). CDR3 amino acids: CSARAGGVSATQYF. The CDR3 DNA follows: TGCAGTGCTAGAGCTGGCGGGGTTTCGGCGACCCAGTACTTC.

This clonotype was seen at least ten times. This chain links TRBV7-3 with TRBJ2-3, with D tentatively TRBD2 (6 bases). This CDR3 comprises 15 residues. Looked up from germline, CDR1 is SGHTA and CDR2 is FQGTGA. Trimming shortened V by 1 base and J by 1 base, and 9 bases separated the two germline ends. Here the CDR3 DNA reads TGTGCCAGCAGCTTAAGTCAGCGGGGCACAGATACGCAGTATTTT. Translated: CASSLSQRGTDTQYF.

This clonotype was picked up a small number of times. The rearrangement links TRBV5-4 to TRBJ2-5, with a tentative D call TRBD1 (5 bases). This CDR3 spans 15 amino acids. Trimming left V 4 bases short and J 2 bases short, with 15 bases between. Germline values: CDR1 SGHNT, CDR2 YYREEE (reference sequence). The CDR3 reads CASSPRVGPQETQYF. The CDR3 DNA reads TGTGCCAGCAGCCCCAGGGTTGGCCCACAAGAGACCCAGTACTTC.

This clonotype was counted once. The rearrangement joins TRBV7-8 to TRBJ1-4; D is possibly TRBD1 (5 bases). The CDR3 totals 15 residues. CDR1 is SGHVS and CDR2 is FQNEAQ in the germline V gene. Trimming stripped 5 bases from V and 5 bases from J, with 15 bases between. In nucleotides, the CDR3 is TGTGCCAGCAGCCTGGGGGAGCGGTACAATGAAAAACTGTTTTTT. Translated: CASSLGERYNEKLFF. Supplemented by reference TRBV7-8 and TRBJ1-4, the full variable domain reads GAGVSQSPRYKVAKRGQDVALRCDPISGHVSLFWYQQALGQGPEFLTYFQNEAQLDKSGLPSDRFFAERPEGSVSTLKIQRTQQEDSAVYLCASSLGERYNEKLFFGSGTQLSVL.

On this clonotype itself: A junction boundary mismatches the germline segment, possibly from a read error. The rearrangement joins TRBV6-6 to TRBJ2-1; TRBD2 matches 11 bases. The germline CDR1 and CDR2 sequences are MNHNY and SVGAGI (reference sequence). The CDR3 totals 17 residues. CDR3 coding DNA: TGTGCCAGCAGTTACTCGACTAGCGGGGTCCCTAACGATGAGCGGTTCTTC. Translating it yields CASSYSTSGVPNDERFF.

With regard to this clonotype: A read error may explain this, as a much larger clone is one base away. The chain uses TRBV19 and TRBJ2-5; 7 positions match TRBD2. This CDR3 has 13 amino acids. V shed 9 bases, J shed 9 bases, and the junction held 13 bases outside the gene matches. The germline CDR1 and CDR2 sequences are LNHDA and SQIVND (reference sequence). This CDR3 is CASSEGTREAQYF. The CDR3 DNA reads as TGTGCCAGCAGTGAAGGAACTCGGGAGGCCCAGTACTTC.

This sequence joins TRBV7-9 and TRBJ2-4; D tentatively reads TRBD1 or TRBD2 (7 bases each). Germline-derived CDR1 and CDR2 are SEHNR and FQNEAQ (reference sequence). V was clipped by 5 bases and J by 9 bases, with 29 bases between them. The CDR3 sequence is 18 residues long. Written as DNA, the CDR3 is TGTGCCAGCAGCCCGGACAATCAGGGTCGCAGGGGGGGTGGCATTCAGTACTTC. This sequence encodes CASSPDNQGRRGGGIQYF.

In this sample, this clonotype turned up many times. The V and J genes are TRBV2 and TRBJ2-7; perhaps TRBD2 as D (5 bases). CDR3 length: 14 residues. Per germline, CDR1 SNHLY and CDR2 FYNNEI. Trimming took off 7 bases at V and 1 base at J, with 14 bases between the two ends. The CDR3 loop is CASTRTGFSYEQYF. Here the CDR3 DNA reads TGTGCCAGCACTCGGACGGGATTTTCCTACGAGCAGTACTTC.

About this clonotype: The CDR3 carries no conserved terminal phenylalanine or tryptophan, so it likely arises from a read error. The limits of the CDR3 on the DNA are not certain, so only TCRdb's listed CDR3 is given. V usage is TRBV7-3 and J usage is TRBJ1-4. From its first to its last residue, the CDR3 has 9 amino acids. Germline V lookup: CDR1 SGHTA, CDR2 FQGTGA. This chain's CDR3 is CASSHTQRV.

About this clonotype itself: The junction does not match germline at one end; this may be a read error. This sequence joins TRBV20-1 and TRBJ1-6; D ambiguous. The germline V gene encodes CDR1 DFQATT and CDR2 SNEGSKA (reference sequence). The CDR3 runs to 13 residues. CDR3 in amino acids: CSARSHYNSPPHF. Written as DNA, the CDR3 is TGCAGCGCTAGAAGTCACTATAATTCACCCCCCCACTTT.

In its sample, this clonotype was seen many times. V usage is TRBV20-1 and J usage is TRBJ2-5; 7 nucleotides match TRBD2. Germline lookup yields CDR1 DFQATT and CDR2 SNEGSKA (reference sequence). V lost 3 bases to trimming and J lost 5 bases; unmatched junction nucleotides: 3. The CDR3 contains 12 residues. CDR3 region: CSASRGGETQYF. CDR3 bases: TGCAGTGCTAGTAGGGGAGGGGAGACCCAGTACTTC.

In this sample, this clonotype turned up a few times. The CDR3 protein is CASSLGVGSSYEQYF. The CDR3 DNA reads TGTGCCAGCAGTTTAGGCGTCGGGAGCTCCTACGAGCAGTACTTC. The chain couples TRBV6-5 to TRBJ2-7, with D possibly TRBD2 on 6 matching bases. The CDR3 spans 15 residues. Germline V gene sequence: CDR1 MNHEY, CDR2 SVGAGI. Trimming stripped 4 bases from V and 0 bases from J, with 13 bases between.

Concerning this clonotype itself: A much larger clone differs by one base, so this may be a read error. The chain combines TRBV7-9 with TRBJ2-5, with 9 bases matching TRBD2. This CDR3 has 16 residues. CDR1 and CDR2 from the germline V gene are SEHNR and FQNEAQ (reference sequence). DNA for the CDR3: TGTGCCAGCAGCCCCCGACTAGCGGACTCCCAAGAGACCCAGCACTTC. Protein: CASSPRLADSQETQHF.